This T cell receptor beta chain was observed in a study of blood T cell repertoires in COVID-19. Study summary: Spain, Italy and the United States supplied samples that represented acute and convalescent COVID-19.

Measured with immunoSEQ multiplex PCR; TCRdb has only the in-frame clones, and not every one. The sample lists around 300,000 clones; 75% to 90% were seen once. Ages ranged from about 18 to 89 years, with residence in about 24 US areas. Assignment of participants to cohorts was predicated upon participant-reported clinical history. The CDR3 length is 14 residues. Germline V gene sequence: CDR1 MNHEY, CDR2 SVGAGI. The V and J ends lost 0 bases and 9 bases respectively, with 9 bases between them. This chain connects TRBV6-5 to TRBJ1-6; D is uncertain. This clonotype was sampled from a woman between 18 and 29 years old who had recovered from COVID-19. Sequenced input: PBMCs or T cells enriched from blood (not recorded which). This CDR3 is CASSYSGVPSPLHF. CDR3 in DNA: TGTGCCAGCAGTTACTCGGGCGTCCCTTCACCCCTCCACTTT.